This is a list of T cell receptor beta chains from one sample in a study of T cells after yellow fever vaccination. Each CDR3 protein gets one entry after TCRdb re-called the 5' RACE reads with MiXCR. The table lists about 320,000 distinct CDR3 sequences, about 4.5% of them singletons. The source was PBMCs, collected 15 days after the yellow fever booster vaccination. These receptor sequences come from a man aged 18 to 29 who received the YFV17D yellow fever vaccine. Each CDR3 is given with its conserved first and last residue. A D gene is named only where the DNA matches it firmly. Clone size is not always given. Where it is, it says once, few, many or a class for expanded clones.

V: TRBV12-3/TRBV12-4
length: 15
J: TRBJ2-2
D: .
size: many
DNA: TGTGCCAGCAGGATAATCCGAGGTGCGCCCGGGGAGCTGTTTTTT
CDR3: CASRIIRGAPGELFF

V: TRBV14
length: 18
J: TRBJ2-1
D: TRBD2
size: .
DNA: TGTGCCAGCAGCCAAGACTCCCCCTGGGCGGGGGGGCTTAATGAGCAGTTCTTC
CDR3: CASSQDSPWAGGLNEQFF

V: TRBV7-9
length: 13
J: TRBJ1-2
D: .
size: .
DNA: TGTGCCAGCAGCCCGACGGGGGCGGAAGGCTACACCTTC
CDR3: CASSPTGAEGYTF

V: TRBV6-6
length: 13
J: TRBJ1-2
D: .
size: many
DNA: TGTGCCAGCAGTTATGTCAGTTCGGATGGCTACACCTTC
CDR3: CASSYVSSDGYTF

V: TRBV9
length: 17
J: TRBJ1-5
D: TRBD1
size: few
DNA: TGTGCCAGCAGCCTCCGGGACAGGGGGTTTAGCAATCAGCCCCAGCATTTT
CDR3: CASSLRDRGFSNQPQHF

V: TRBV6-2/TRBV6-3
length: 14
J: TRBJ1-5
D: TRBD1
size: .
DNA: TGTGCCAGCACTCGGACAGGTCCCAATCAGCCCCAGCATTTT
CDR3: CASTRTGPNQPQHF

V: TRBV15
length: 13
J: TRBJ1-2
D: .
size: .
DNA: TGTGCCACCAGCACCGGGACTAGCTATGGCTACACCTTC
CDR3: CATSTGTSYGYTF

V: TRBV28
length: 17
J: TRBJ2-5
D: TRBD1
size: few
DNA: TGTGCCAGCACCTCGGGGACAGGGTCGCTCTGGATGGAGACCCAGTACTTC
CDR3: CASTSGTGSLWMETQYF

V: TRBV7-9
length: 13
J: TRBJ2-4
D: .
size: many
DNA: TGTGCCAGCAGCTTGGGGAGCGCAAACATTCAGTACTTC
CDR3: CASSLGSANIQYF

V: TRBV28
length: 14
J: TRBJ1-1
D: .
size: many
DNA: TGTGCCAGCACCCCGATGGGCTGGAACACTGAAGCTTTCTTT
CDR3: CASTPMGWNTEAFF

V: TRBV18
length: 14
J: TRBJ1-2
D: .
size: many
DNA: TGTGCCAGCTCACCAACCGGAGATAACTATGGCTACACCTTC
CDR3: CASSPTGDNYGYTF

V: TRBV20-1
length: 13
J: TRBJ2-5
D: .
size: .
DNA: TGCAGTGCTAGGCGGGGGCTCCAAGAGACCCAGTACTTC
CDR3: CSARRGLQETQYF

V: TRBV4-1
length: 14
J: TRBJ2-7
D: .
size: once
DNA: TGCGCCAGCAGCCACACATCCAGGGGTGACGAGCAGTACTTC
CDR3: CASSHTSRGDEQYF

V: TRBV23-1
length: 15
J: TRBJ1-1
D: .
size: .
DNA: TGCGCCAGCAGTCACCCGAACAATCAGAACACTGAAGCTTTCTTT
CDR3: CASSHPNNQNTEAFF

V: TRBV5-1
length: 14
J: TRBJ2-7
D: .
size: many
DNA: TGCGCCAGCAGCTTGGCCACAGGAGGCTACGAGCAGTACTTC
CDR3: CASSLATGGYEQYF

V: TRBV20-1
length: 14
J: TRBJ2-3
D: .
size: .
DNA: TGCAGTGCTGTCGTTCGGACCGACGGAGTTACGCAGTATTTT
CDR3: CSAVVRTDGVTQYF

V: TRBV12-3/TRBV12-4
length: 14
J: TRBJ1-1
D: .
size: .
DNA: TGTGCCAGCAGTTTAGGGGCGCGGTTAACTGAAGCTTTCTTT
CDR3: CASSLGARLTEAFF

V: TRBV29-1
length: 14
J: TRBJ2-1
D: .
size: few
DNA: TGCAGCGTTGAAGAGAACGGCAACTACAATGAGCAGTTCTTC
CDR3: CSVEENGNYNEQFF

V: TRBV11-2
length: 15
J: TRBJ2-1
D: .
size: many
DNA: TGTGCCAGCAGTCCGCAGGACCTCTTTTTTCATGAGCAGTTCTTC
CDR3: CASSPQDLFFHEQFF

V: TRBV25-1
length: 15
J: TRBJ2-1
D: TRBD2
size: .
DNA: TGTGCCAGCAGTGGTCAGCGGGGGGGCCGGAATGAGCAGTTCTTC
CDR3: CASSGQRGGRNEQFF

V: TRBV10-3
length: 15
J: TRBJ2-5
D: .
size: many
DNA: TGTGCCATCAGTGAGGAGGGGTCAAGGCAAGAGACCCAGTACTTC
CDR3: CAISEEGSRQETQYF

V: TRBV4-1
length: 17
J: TRBJ2-2
D: TRBD1
size: many
DNA: TGCGCCAGCAGCCAAGCTGTGGGGACAGGGCACACCGGGGAGCTGTTTTTT
CDR3: CASSQAVGTGHTGELFF

V: TRBV5-5
length: 15
J: TRBJ2-7
D: .
size: many
DNA: TGTGCCAGCAGCATGATTACGTCCGGGACCTACGAGCAGTACTTC
CDR3: CASSMITSGTYEQYF

V: TRBV30
length: 14
J: TRBJ1-5
D: TRBD1
size: .
DNA: TGTGCCTGGAGTGTGGCAGGGGGGAATCAGCCCCAGCATTTT
CDR3: CAWSVAGGNQPQHF

V: TRBV7-8
length: 15
J: TRBJ2-7
D: TRBD2
size: many
DNA: TGTGCCAGCAGTTGGACTAGCGGTACCTCCTACGAGCAGTACTTC
CDR3: CASSWTSGTSYEQYF

V: TRBV7-2
length: 13
J: TRBJ1-2
D: TRBD1
size: many
DNA: TGTGCCAGCAGCGGTGGACAGGGACGTGGCTACACCTTC
CDR3: CASSGGQGRGYTF

V: TRBV7-9
length: 17
J: TRBJ2-6
D: .
size: many
DNA: TGTGCCAGCAGCTTTTACAGTCCTAGCTCTGGGGCCAACGTCCTGACTTTC
CDR3: CASSFYSPSSGANVLTF

V: TRBV18
length: 13
J: TRBJ1-1
D: .
size: few
DNA: TGTGCCAGCTCACCAGTGGGGGGGTCTGAAGCTTTCTTT
CDR3: CASSPVGGSEAFF

V: TRBV3-1
length: 17
J: TRBJ2-5
D: TRBD2
size: .
DNA: TGTGCCAGCAGCCACGCGGGACTAGCGGGGCCCGGAGAGACCCAGTACTTC
CDR3: CASSHAGLAGPGETQYF

V: TRBV4-3
length: 15
J: TRBJ2-5
D: .
size: few
DNA: TGCGCCAGCGCCAGGCAGGGAGGGGGCCGAGAGACCCAGTACTTC
CDR3: CASARQGGGRETQYF

V: TRBV12-3/TRBV12-4
length: 14
J: TRBJ1-5
D: .
size: many
DNA: TGTGCCAGCAGTTTTGGGCTGAGCAATCAGCCCCAGCATTTT
CDR3: CASSFGLSNQPQHF

V: TRBV2
length: 12
J: TRBJ1-1
D: .
size: many
DNA: TGTGCCAGCAGTGTTGTAGACACTGAAGCTTTCTTT
CDR3: CASSVVDTEAFF

V: TRBV7-3
length: 14
J: TRBJ2-3
D: TRBD1
size: many
DNA: TGTGCCAGCAGCAGAGGGACAGGGGGAGATACGCAGTATTTT
CDR3: CASSRGTGGDTQYF

V: TRBV7-7
length: 13
J: TRBJ2-7
D: .
size: few
DNA: TGTGCCAGCACCGCACGGACCTCCTACGAGCAGTACTTC
CDR3: CASTARTSYEQYF

V: TRBV4-2
length: 16
J: TRBJ2-5
D: TRBD2
size: .
DNA: TGTGCCAGCAGCCAAGTGAGCGGGGGGGCGTCAGAGACCCAGTACTTC
CDR3: CASSQVSGGASETQYF

V: TRBV7-2
length: 17
J: TRBJ1-2
D: TRBD1
size: few
DNA: TGTGCCAGCAGCTTAGCTGGTGGCAGGGGGCAGGTCTATGGCTACACCTTC
CDR3: CASSLAGGRGQVYGYTF

V: TRBV10-3
length: 15
J: TRBJ2-2
D: .
size: few
DNA: TGTGCCATCCTTGCCGTGTCGGGGCCCACCGGGGAGCTGTTTTTT
CDR3: CAILAVSGPTGELFF

V: TRBV2
length: 14
J: TRBJ1-6
D: TRBD1
size: .
DNA: TGTGCCAGCAGTTACAGGGGGCAGGGGTCACCCCTCCACTTT
CDR3: CASSYRGQGSPLHF

V: TRBV6-5
length: 15
J: TRBJ1-2
D: .
size: many
DNA: TGTGCCAGCAGTTACCTCGACAGAAGTTTCTATGGCTACACCTTC
CDR3: CASSYLDRSFYGYTF

V: TRBV6-2/TRBV6-3
length: 13
J: TRBJ1-1
D: .
size: many
DNA: TGTGCCAGCTACGGGGAGGAAAACACTGAAGCTTTCTTT
CDR3: CASYGEENTEAFF

V: TRBV15
length: 17
J: TRBJ2-4
D: TRBD1
size: many
DNA: TGTGCCACCGAGCCACCCACATCCAGGGGGCTCAAAAACATTCAGTACTTC
CDR3: CATEPPTSRGLKNIQYF

V: TRBV6-5
length: 14
J: TRBJ1-6
D: .
size: many
DNA: TGTGCCAGCAGTTACGGCGAGGGGCTGGCACCCCTCCACTTT
CDR3: CASSYGEGLAPLHF

V: TRBV12-3/TRBV12-4
length: 14
J: TRBJ2-3
D: .
size: .
DNA: TGTGCCAGCAGTTCGGACGGGCCCTTAGATACGCAGTATTTT
CDR3: CASSSDGPLDTQYF

V: TRBV27
length: 14
J: TRBJ2-5
D: .
size: .
DNA: TGTGCCAGCAGTTCGGGACGCATAGAAGAGACCCAGTACTTC
CDR3: CASSSGRIEETQYF

V: TRBV15
length: 15
J: TRBJ2-3
D: .
size: few
DNA: TGTGCCACCCGCCCGTCGGGGGAGCGGGCAGATACGCAGTATTTT
CDR3: CATRPSGERADTQYF

V: TRBV5-6
length: 15
J: TRBJ2-5
D: .
size: .
DNA: TGTGACTGCAGCTCCCGGACTAGAGGGGGGGGGACCCAGTACTTC
CDR3: CDCSSRTRGGGTQYF

V: TRBV12-3/TRBV12-4
length: 15
J: TRBJ1-5
D: TRBD1
size: few
DNA: TGTGCCAGCAGTGCCGGGACAGAGGGGTATCAGCCCCAGCATTTT
CDR3: CASSAGTEGYQPQHF

V: TRBV4-3
length: 15
J: TRBJ2-3
D: TRBD2
size: many
DNA: TGCGCCAGCAGCCAAGTCGGGGGGGCAGGGGATACGCAGTATTTT
CDR3: CASSQVGGAGDTQYF